This TCR beta chain was sequenced for a study of tumor-infiltrating lymphocytes in oesophageal squamous cell carcinoma. TCRdb re-called the PCR reads through MiXCR, storing one row per CDR3 protein. The data show around 12,000 distinct CDR3 sequences, with around 50% seen just once and approximately 32% held by the top ten. From germline, CDR1 is SEHNR and CDR2 FQNEAQ (reference sequence). The ends were cut back, 1 base at V and 7 bases at J, with 8 bases in the middle. CDR3 length: 12 residues. The sequence derives from a female donor with esophageal squamous cell carcinoma. Sequencing was performed on esophageal tumor tissue. This rearrangement joins TRBV7-9 to TRBJ2-7, with a tentative D call TRBD1 (6 bases). CDR3 bases: TGTGCCAGCAGCTTAGGGGACAATGAGCAGTACTTC. This gives the protein CASSLGDNEQYF.